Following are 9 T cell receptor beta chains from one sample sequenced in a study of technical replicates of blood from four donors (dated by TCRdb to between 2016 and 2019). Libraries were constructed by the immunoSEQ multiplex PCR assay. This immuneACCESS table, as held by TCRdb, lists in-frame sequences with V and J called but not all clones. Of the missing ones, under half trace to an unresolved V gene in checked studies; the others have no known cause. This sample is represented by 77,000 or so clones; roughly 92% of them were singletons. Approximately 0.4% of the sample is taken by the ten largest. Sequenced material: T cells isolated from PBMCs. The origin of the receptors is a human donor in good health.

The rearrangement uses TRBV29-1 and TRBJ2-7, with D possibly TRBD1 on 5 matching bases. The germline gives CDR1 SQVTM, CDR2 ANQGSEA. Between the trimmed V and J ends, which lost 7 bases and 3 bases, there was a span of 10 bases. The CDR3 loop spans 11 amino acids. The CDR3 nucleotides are TGCAGCGCCATACAGGACTACGAGCAGTACTTC. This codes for CSAIQDYEQYF.

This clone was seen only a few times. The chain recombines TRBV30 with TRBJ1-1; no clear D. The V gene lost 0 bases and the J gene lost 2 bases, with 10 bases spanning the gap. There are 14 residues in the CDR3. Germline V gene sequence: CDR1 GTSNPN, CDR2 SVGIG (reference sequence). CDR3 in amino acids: CAWSVTTSNTEAFF. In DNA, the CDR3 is TGTGCCTGGAGTGTAACTACTTCTAACACTGAAGCTTTCTTT.

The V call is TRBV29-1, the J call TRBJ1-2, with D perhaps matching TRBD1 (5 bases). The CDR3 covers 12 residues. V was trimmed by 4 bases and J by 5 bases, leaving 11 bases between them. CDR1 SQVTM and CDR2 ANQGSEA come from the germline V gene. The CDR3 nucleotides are TGCAGCGTTGGTCCAGGGTCATATGGCTACACCTTC. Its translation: CSVGPGSYGYTF.

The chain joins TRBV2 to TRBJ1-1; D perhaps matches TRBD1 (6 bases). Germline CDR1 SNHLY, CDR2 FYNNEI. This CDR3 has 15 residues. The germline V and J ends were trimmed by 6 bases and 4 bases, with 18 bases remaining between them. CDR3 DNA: TGTGCCAGCAGCCCCCGGCAGGGGAGAGGCACTGAAGCTTTCTTT. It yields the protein CASSPRQGRGTEAFF. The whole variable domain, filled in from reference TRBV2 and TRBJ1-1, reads EPEVTQTPSHQVTQMGQEVILRCVPISNHLYFYWYRQILGQKVEFLVSFYNNEISEKSEIFDDQFSVERPDGSNFTLKIRSTKLEDSAMYFCASSPRQGRGTEAFFGQGTRLTVV.

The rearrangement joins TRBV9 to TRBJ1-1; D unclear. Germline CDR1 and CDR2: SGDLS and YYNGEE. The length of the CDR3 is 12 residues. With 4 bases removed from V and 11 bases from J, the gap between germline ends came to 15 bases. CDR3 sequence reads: CASSHLEGAAFF. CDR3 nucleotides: TGTGCCAGCAGCCACTTAGAAGGAGCGGCTTTCTTT.

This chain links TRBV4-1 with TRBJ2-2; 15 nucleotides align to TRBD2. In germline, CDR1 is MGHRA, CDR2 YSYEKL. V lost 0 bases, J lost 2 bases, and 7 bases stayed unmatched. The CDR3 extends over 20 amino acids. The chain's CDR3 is CASSQDLGLAGGPNTGELFF. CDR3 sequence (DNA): TGCGCCAGCAGCCAAGACCTTGGACTAGCGGGAGGGCCCAACACCGGGGAGCTGTTTTTT.

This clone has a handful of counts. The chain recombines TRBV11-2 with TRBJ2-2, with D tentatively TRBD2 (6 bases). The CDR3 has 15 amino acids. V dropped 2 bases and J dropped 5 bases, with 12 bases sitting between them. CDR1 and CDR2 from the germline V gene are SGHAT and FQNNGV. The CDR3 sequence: CASSLRGRYTGELFF. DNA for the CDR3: TGTGCCAGCAGCTTACGGGGGAGATATACCGGGGAGCTGTTTTTT. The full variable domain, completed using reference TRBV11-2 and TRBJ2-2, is EAGVAQSPRYKIIEKRQSVAFWCNPISGHATLYWYQQILGQGPKLLIQFQNNGVVDDSQLPKDRFSAERLKGVDSTLKIQPAKLEDSAVYLCASSLRGRYTGELFFGEGSRLTVL.

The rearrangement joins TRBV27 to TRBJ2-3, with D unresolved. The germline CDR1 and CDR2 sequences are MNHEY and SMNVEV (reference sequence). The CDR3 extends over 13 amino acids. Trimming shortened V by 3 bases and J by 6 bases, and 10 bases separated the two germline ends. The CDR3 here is CASSFLLSDTQYF. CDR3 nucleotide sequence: TGTGCCAGCAGTTTCCTCTTGTCCGATACGCAGTATTTT.

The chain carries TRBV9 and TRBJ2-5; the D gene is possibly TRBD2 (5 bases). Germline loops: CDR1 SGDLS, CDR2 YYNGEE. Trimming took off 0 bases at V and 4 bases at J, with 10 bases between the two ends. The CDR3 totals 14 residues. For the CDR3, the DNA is TGTGCCAGCAGCGTAGCGGCGGGTCGAGAGACCCAGTACTTC. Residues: CASSVAAGRETQYF.